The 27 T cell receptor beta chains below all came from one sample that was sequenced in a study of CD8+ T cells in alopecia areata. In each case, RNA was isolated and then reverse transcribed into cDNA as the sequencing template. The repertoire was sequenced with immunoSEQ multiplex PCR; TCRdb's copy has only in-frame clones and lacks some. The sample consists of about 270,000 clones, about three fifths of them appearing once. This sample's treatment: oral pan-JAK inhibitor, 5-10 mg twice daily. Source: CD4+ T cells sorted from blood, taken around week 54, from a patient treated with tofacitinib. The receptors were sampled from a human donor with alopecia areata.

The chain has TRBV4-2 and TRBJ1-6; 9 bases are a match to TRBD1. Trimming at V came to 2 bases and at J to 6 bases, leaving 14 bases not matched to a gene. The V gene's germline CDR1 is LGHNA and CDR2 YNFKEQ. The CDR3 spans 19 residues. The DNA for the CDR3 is TGTGCCAGCAGCCAACCGCCGACTTCCGGACAGGGGTTTAATTCACCCCTCCACTTT. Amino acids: CASSQPPTSGQGFNSPLHF.

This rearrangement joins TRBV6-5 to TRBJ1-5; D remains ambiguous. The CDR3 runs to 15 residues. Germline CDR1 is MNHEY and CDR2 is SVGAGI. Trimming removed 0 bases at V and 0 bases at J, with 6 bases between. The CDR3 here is CASSYSGISNQPQHF. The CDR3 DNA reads TGTGCCAGCAGTTACTCGGGGATTAGCAATCAGCCCCAGCATTTT.

DNA of the CDR3: TGCGCCAGCAGGCGAGACGGGGTTTCTGGAAACACCATATATTTT. Translation: CASRRDGVSGNTIYF. The V call is TRBV5-1, the J call TRBJ1-3; D unresolved. V was cut by 5 bases and J by 1 base, with 13 bases left in between. Germline V lookup: CDR1 SGHRS, CDR2 YFSETQ. This CDR3 comprises 15 residues.

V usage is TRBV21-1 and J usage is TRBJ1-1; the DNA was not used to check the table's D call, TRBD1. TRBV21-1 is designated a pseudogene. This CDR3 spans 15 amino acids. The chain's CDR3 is CASSPSTGANTEAFF. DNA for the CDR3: TGTGCCAGCAGCCCGTCGACAGGGGCCAACACTGAAGCTTTCTTT.

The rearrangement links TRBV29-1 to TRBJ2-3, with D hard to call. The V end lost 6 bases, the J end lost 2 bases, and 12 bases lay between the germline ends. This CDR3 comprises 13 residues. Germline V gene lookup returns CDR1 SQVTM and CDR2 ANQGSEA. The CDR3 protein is CSVSSPVTDTQYF. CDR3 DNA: TGCAGCGTCTCTTCCCCGGTCACAGATACGCAGTATTTT.

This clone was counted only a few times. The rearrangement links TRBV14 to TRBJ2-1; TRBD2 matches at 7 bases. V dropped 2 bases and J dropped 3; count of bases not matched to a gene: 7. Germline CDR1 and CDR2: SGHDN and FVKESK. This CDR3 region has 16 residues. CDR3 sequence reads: CASSQSGGGLYNEQFF. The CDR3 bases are TGTGCCAGCAGCCAATCGGGCGGGGGACTCTACAATGAGCAGTTCTTC.

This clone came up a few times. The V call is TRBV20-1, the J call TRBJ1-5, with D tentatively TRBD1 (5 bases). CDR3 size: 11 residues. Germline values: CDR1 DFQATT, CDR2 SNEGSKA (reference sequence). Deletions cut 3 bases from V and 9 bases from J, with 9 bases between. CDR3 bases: TGCAGTGCTAGGGCCGGGGGGCCCCAGCATTTT. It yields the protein CSARAGGPQHF.

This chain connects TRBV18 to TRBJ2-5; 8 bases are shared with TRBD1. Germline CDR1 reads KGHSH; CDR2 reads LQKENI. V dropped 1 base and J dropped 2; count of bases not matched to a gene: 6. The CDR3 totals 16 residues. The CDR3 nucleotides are TGTGCCAGCTCACCACTCGGACAGGGAAGACAAGAGACCCAGTACTTC. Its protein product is CASSPLGQGRQETQYF.

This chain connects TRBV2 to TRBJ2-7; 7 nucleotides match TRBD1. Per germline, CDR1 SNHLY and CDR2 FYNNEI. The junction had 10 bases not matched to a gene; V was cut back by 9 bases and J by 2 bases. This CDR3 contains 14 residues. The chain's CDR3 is CASEGQQFPYEQYF. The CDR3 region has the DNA TGTGCCAGTGAGGGACAGCAATTTCCCTACGAGCAGTACTTC.

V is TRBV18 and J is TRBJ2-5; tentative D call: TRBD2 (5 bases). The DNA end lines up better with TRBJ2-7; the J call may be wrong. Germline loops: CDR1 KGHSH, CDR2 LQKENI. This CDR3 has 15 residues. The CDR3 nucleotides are TGTGCCAGCTCGTCAGGACTCTCACTGGGGAACGAGCAGTACTTC. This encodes CASSSGLSLGNEQYF.

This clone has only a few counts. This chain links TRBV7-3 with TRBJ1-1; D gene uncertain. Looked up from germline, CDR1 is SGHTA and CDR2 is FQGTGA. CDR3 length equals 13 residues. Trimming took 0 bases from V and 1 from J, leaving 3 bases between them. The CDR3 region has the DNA TGTGCCAGCAGCTTAACACGGAACACTGAAGCTTTCTTT. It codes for CASSLTRNTEAFF.

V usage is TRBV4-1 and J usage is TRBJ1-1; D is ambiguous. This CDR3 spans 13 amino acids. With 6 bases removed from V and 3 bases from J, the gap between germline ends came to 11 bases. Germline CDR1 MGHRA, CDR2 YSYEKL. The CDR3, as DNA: TGCGCCAGCAGAGGAGTGCTGGACACTGAAGCTTTCTTT. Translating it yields CASRGVLDTEAFF.

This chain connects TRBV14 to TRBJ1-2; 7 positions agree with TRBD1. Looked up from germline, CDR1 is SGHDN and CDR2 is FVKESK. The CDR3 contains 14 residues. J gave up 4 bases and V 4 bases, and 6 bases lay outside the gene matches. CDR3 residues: CASSRDSAAYGYTF. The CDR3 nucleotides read TGTGCCAGCAGCCGGGACAGCGCAGCCTATGGCTACACCTTC.

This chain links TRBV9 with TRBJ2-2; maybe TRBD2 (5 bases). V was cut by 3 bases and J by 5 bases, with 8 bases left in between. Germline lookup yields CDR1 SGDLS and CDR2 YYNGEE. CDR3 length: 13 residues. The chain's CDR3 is CASSDSVTGELFF. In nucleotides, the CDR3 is TGTGCCAGCAGCGATAGCGTTACCGGGGAGCTGTTTTTT.

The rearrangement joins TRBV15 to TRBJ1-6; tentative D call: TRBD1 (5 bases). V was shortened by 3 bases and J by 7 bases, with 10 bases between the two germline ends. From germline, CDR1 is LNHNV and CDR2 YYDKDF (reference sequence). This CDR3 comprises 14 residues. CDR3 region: CATSRETANSPLHF. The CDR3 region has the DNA TGTGCCACCAGCAGGGAGACAGCCAATTCACCCCTCCACTTT.

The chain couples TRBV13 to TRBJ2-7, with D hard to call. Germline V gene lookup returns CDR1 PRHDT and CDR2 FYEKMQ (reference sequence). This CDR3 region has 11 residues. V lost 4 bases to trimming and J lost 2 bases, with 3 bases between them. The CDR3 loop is CASSSTYEQYF. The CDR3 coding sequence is TGTGCCAGCAGCTCCACCTACGAGCAGTACTTC.

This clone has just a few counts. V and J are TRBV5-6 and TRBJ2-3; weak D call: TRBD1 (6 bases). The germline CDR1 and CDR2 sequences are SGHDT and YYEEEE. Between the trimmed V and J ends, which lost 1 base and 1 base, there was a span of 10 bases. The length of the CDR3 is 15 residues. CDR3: CASSLTRQGTDTQYF. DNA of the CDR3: TGTGCCAGCAGCTTGACCCGACAGGGCACAGATACGCAGTATTTT.

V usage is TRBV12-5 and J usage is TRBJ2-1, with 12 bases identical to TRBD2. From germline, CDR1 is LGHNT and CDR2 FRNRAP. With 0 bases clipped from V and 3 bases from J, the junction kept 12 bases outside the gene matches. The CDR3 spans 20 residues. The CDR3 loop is CASGLVISMTSGGLYNEQFF. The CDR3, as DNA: TGTGCTAGTGGTTTGGTAATATCGATGACTAGCGGGGGACTCTACAATGAGCAGTTCTTC.

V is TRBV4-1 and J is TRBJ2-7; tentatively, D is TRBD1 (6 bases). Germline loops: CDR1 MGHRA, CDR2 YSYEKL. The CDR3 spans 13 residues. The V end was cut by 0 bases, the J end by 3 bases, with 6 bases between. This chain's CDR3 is CASSQEDSYEQYF. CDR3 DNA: TGCGCCAGCAGCCAAGAGGACAGCTACGAGCAGTACTTC.

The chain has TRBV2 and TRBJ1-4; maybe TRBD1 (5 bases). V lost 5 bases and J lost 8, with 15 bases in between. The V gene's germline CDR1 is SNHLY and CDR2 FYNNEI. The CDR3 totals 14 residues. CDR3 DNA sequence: TGTGCCAGCAGTCCTCTGGGGGGAGGCGAAAAACTGTTTTTT. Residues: CASSPLGGGEKLFF.

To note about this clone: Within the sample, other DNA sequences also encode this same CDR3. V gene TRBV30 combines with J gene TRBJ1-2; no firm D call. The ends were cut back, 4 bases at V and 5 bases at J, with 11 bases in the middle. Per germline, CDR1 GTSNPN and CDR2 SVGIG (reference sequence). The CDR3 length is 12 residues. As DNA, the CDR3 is TGTGCCTGGACCCTTGGGGTTTATGGCTACACCTTC. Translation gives CAWTLGVYGYTF.

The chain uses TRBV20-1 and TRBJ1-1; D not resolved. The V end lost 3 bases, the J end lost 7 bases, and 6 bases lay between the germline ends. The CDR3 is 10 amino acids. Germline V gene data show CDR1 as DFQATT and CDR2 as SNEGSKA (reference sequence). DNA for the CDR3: TGCAGTGCTAGGGCCCTTGAAGCTTTCTTT. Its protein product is CSARALEAFF.

CDR3 in DNA: TGTGCCAGCAGCTACAGGGGAGGGGGCCAAGAGACCCAGTACTTC. It codes for CASSYRGGGQETQYF. The gene calls are TRBV7-2 and TRBJ2-5, with D tentatively TRBD1 or TRBD2 (7 bases each). Germline assignment: CDR1 SGHTA and CDR2 FQGNSA. The V and J ends lost 4 bases and 1 base respectively, with 13 bases between them. This CDR3 region has 15 residues.

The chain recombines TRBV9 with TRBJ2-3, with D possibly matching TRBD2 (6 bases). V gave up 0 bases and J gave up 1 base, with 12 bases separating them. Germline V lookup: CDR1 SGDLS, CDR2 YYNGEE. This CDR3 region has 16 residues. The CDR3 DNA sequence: TGTGCCAGCAGCGTAGCCCCCATAGCGGGCACAGATACGCAGTATTTT. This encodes CASSVAPIAGTDTQYF.

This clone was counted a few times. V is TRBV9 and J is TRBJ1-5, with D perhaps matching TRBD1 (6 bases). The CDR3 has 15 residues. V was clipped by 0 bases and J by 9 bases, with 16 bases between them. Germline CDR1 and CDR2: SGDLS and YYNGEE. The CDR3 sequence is CASSVDGQQSPPQHF. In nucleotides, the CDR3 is TGTGCCAGCAGCGTAGATGGACAGCAATCACCGCCCCAGCATTTT.

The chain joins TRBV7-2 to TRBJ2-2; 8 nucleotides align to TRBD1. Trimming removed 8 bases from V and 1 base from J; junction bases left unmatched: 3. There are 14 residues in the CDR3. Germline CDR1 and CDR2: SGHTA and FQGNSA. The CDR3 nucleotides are TGTGCCAGCGGGGACAGGCGGAACACCGGGGAGCTGTTTTTT. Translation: CASGDRRNTGELFF.

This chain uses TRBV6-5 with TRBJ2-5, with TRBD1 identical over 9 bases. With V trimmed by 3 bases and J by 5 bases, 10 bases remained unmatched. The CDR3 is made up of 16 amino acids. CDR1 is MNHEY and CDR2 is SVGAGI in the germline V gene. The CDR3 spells CASSYRYRTGAETQYF. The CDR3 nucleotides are TGTGCCAGCAGTTATCGCTACAGGACAGGGGCGGAGACCCAGTACTTC.